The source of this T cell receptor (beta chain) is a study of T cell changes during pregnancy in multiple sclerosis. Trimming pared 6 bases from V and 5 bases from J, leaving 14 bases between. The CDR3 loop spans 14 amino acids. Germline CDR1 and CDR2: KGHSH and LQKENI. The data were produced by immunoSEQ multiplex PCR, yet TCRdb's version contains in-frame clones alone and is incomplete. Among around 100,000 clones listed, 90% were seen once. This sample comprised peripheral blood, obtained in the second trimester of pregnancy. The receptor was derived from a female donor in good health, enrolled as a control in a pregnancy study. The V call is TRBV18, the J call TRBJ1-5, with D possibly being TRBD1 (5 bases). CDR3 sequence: CASSLGLRDQPQHF. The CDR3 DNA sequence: TGTGCCAGCTCCCTGGGACTTCGAGATCAGCCCCAGCATTTT.